This is a list of T cell receptor beta chains from one sample in a study of cytotoxic CD8 clonotypes in ibrutinib-treated CLL. The repertoire was sequenced with immunoSEQ multiplex PCR; TCRdb's copy has only in-frame clones and lacks some. This table has some 27,000 clones, roughly 57% appearing once. The sample here was PBMCs, taken before ibrutinib treatment. The receptors shown here come from a human donor with chronic lymphocytic leukemia. The CDR3 runs from the conserved cysteine through the conserved F or W. The D gene is left open where the match is weak. Expanded clones are given a class, and other clones once, few, many or no size at all.

cdr3_nt,cdr3_aa,v_call,d_call,j_call,clone_size
TGTGCCAGCAGCTTAGACGGGAGGTACTACGAGCAGTACTTC,CASSLDGRYYEQYF,TRBV13,TRBD2,TRBJ2-7,-
TGCGCCAGCCGCCATTTGGTAGGCAGCGTCAATCAGCCCCAGCATTTT,CASRHLVGSVNQPQHF,TRBV4-1,-,TRBJ1-5,few
TGTGCCAGCAGTTTTAGGCTAAATACGCAGTATTTT,CASSFRLNTQYF,TRBV28,-,TRBJ2-3,once
TGTGCCAGCAAGGGGGAGAACTATGGCTACACCTTC,CASKGENYGYTF,TRBV6-4,-,TRBJ1-2,-
TGTGCCAGTAGTGCCACAGGGGGCAGTAATCAGCCCCAGCATTTT,CASSATGGSNQPQHF,TRBV19,TRBD1,TRBJ1-5,once
TGTGCCAGCAGCATACGCACAGATACGCAGTATTTT,CASSIRTDTQYF,TRBV11-2,-,TRBJ2-3,-
TGTGCCAGCAGCCCCCGGCGGCCAGGTTCGGACACTGAAGCTTTCTTT,CASSPRRPGSDTEAFF,TRBV7-9,-,TRBJ1-1,-
TGTGCCAGCAGCCAAGATCTAGCGGAGACCCAGTACTTC,CASSQDLAETQYF,TRBV14,-,TRBJ2-5,-
TGTGCCAGTAGTATGATGGCGGGAGTACGCGATGAGCAGTTCTTC,CASSMMAGVRDEQFF,TRBV19,TRBD2,TRBJ2-1,few
TGCGCCAGCAGCTTTACAGGGGGAAGCAATCAGCCCCAGCATTTT,CASSFTGGSNQPQHF,TRBV5-1,TRBD1,TRBJ1-5,-
TGTGCCAGCTCACCTGGACCAGCGGGTAATTCACCCCTCCACTTT,CASSPGPAGNSPLHF,TRBV18,-,TRBJ1-6,-
TGTGCCACCAGCAAAAGAGCTGACCCCTCCTACGAGCAGTACTTC,CATSKRADPSYEQYF,TRBV15,-,TRBJ2-7,-
TGTGCCAGCAGCGTTGAGGGACTGAACAATCAGCCCCAGCATTTT,CASSVEGLNNQPQHF,TRBV9,-,TRBJ1-5,-
TGTGCCACCAGCGGAAACCCCCTCGCCACAGATACGCAGTATTTT,CATSGNPLATDTQYF,TRBV15,-,TRBJ2-3,-
TGCGCCAGCAGTGAGTTTGTTCCGCGGTCAAACGAGCAGTACTTC,CASSEFVPRSNEQYF,TRBV10-2,-,TRBJ2-7,-